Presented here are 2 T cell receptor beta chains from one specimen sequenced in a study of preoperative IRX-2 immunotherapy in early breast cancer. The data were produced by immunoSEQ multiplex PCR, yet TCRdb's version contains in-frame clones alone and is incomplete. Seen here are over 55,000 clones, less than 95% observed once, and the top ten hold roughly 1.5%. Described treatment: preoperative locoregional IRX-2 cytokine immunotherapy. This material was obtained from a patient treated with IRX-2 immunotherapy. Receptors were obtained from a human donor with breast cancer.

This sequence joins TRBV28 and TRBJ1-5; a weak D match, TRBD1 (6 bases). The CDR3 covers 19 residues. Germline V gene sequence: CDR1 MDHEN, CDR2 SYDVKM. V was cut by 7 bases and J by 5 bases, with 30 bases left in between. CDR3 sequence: CASNRHPLTGTKAHQPQHF. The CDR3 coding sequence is TGTGCCAGCAACCGACATCCTCTAACCGGGACAAAGGCACATCAGCCCCAGCATTTT.

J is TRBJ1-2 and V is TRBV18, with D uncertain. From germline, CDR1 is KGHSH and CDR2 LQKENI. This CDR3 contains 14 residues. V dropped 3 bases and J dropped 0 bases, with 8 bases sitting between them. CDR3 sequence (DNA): TGTGCCAGCTCACCCTCTCAGACTAACTATGGCTACACCTTC. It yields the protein CASSPSQTNYGYTF.